The clone carrying this TCR beta chain was seen once. In the authors' methods: Amplified reference gene primers provided the basis for estimating nucleated cell counts. Data came from immunoSEQ multiplex PCR; TCRdb stores just in-frame clones and leaves some out. The DNA gave D and trimming, while V, J and clone size come from that table. The sample comprises roughly 260,000 clones, about 91% of which are singletons, and around 2.5% rests with the top ten. The CDR3 length is 17 residues. Germline loops: CDR1 MGHRA, CDR2 YSYEKL. V was pared by 6 bases and J by 7 bases, with 27 bases between. The sample originates from a study of blood T cell repertoires in COVID-19. Study background: Acute-phase and convalescent COVID-19 samples originated in the United States, Italy and Spain.

What was sequenced was peripheral blood. The TCR comes from a young adult with COVID-19, enrolled during active disease. This rearrangement joins TRBV4-1 to TRBJ1-2; D is unresolved. This CDR3 reads CASRNNVGSNKTFGYTF. CDR3 DNA sequence: TGCGCCAGCAGAAATAATGTCGGGTCTAATAAAACGTTTGGCTACACCTTC.